Sequencing of this T cell receptor (beta chain) was carried out in a study of CD8+ T cells in alopecia areata (dated by TCRdb to the late 2010s). About the study as a whole: Treated patients were enrolled in an open-label pilot trial of oral tofacitinib, 5 to 10 mg twice daily, for moderate-to-severe alopecia areata. Biopsies were taken from tofacitinib-treated patients at baseline and at 4 and 24 weeks of treatment, and a later scalp biopsy was taken in several of the tofacitinib-treated patients. Clonality in the scalp was compared among normal scalp (n=4), patchy alopecia areata scalp (n=8), and alopecia totalis/universalis scalp (n=8). The study used high-throughput TCRbeta sequencing to examine T cell clonal expansion in alopecia areata, in both the C3H/HeJ mouse model and human patients. On the human side, TCRbeta sequencing was run on scalp tissue and on sorted CD4+ and CD8+ peripheral blood T cells from healthy controls and from alopecia areata patients with either patchy or totalis/universalis disease. TCRbeta CDR3 regions were amplified by immunoSEQ multiplex PCR with 35 Vbeta forward and 13 Jbeta reverse primers. RNA came from the PAXgene miRNA kit for fixed scalp, the miRNeasy kit for PBMCs, and the RNeasy kit for mouse skin. Tofacitinib was administered for 6 to 18 months, and 6 months of follow-up off drug were then conducted to assess delayed response and recurrence.

Concerning this clone: Its antigen specificity is not known. Per-nucleotide qualities are absent, and no much larger clonotype sits a single base away.

CDR1 SQVTM and CDR2 ANQGSEA are derived from the germline V gene. After removal of 1 base from V and 5 bases from J, the junction retains 5 bases not matched to a gene. Its CDR3 holds 14 amino acids, cysteine through phenylalanine. The kept DNA is CDR3 alone, 42 bases in frame from the first base. The protocol used for the library was the immunoSEQ multiplex PCR assay. To provide template for TCR sequencing, every sample had RNA extracted and reverse transcribed into cDNA. First-strand cDNA was synthesized using SuperScript III with a 2:1 mix of oligo-dT and random hexamers. Amplification bias was assessed with a synthetic immune receptor repertoire, and residual bias was removed computationally. The original methods were these. Raw reads were preprocessed for error removal, and CDR3 was defined according to IMGT conventions as running from the conserved cysteine to phenylalanine. Clonality was calculated as 1 minus Shannon entropy normalized by log2 of the number of productive unique TCRs. Whether scalp clones were CD4 or CD8 was inferred by matching scalp TCRbeta sequences against CD4 and CD8 repertoires sorted from blood. Sourced from immuneACCESS, this table was stored by TCRdb with only in-frame sequences that have V and J called. A share of the clones is absent; for the studies checked, an unresolved V gene accounts for under half, and the remainder has no known explanation. The V and J calls and clone size were taken over from that table, and D and trimming were inferred from the DNA. Here the sample has about 150,000 clones; 45% to 55% occur a single time. Roughly 19% of the sample is held by the ten biggest clonotypes.

Broader findings and caveats from the paper: Compared with mice, TCR sequences shared between patients were less clear, possibly partly because of HLA diversity across the patient population. Lesional scalp, especially in alopecia totalis/universalis, showed higher clonality and more expanded CD8+ clones than normal scalp, suggesting antigenic drive. Unlike mouse skin, which is dominated by gammadelta T cells, normal human skin has resident alphabeta T cells that are also sequenced, and this complicates analysis of the scalp TCR repertoire.

The label giving this sample's time point can be read as: baseline before oral tofacitinib. Lesional scalp punch biopsies and peripheral blood were obtained from alopecia areata patients. After PBMCs were isolated by density centrifugation and stained for CD3, CD4 and CD8, a FACSAria was used to sort CD4+ and CD8+ T cells. The receptor was isolated from a human donor with alopecia areata. Recombination joined TRBV29-1 with TRBJ2-1, and 7 junctional nucleotides match TRBD1. Specimen: CD8+ T cells sorted from blood, collected at week 0. The CDR3 reads as follows: CSVEVRQGNNEQFF. The nucleotide sequence is given as TGCAGCGTTGAAGTACGACAGGGAAACAATGAGCAGTTCTTC.